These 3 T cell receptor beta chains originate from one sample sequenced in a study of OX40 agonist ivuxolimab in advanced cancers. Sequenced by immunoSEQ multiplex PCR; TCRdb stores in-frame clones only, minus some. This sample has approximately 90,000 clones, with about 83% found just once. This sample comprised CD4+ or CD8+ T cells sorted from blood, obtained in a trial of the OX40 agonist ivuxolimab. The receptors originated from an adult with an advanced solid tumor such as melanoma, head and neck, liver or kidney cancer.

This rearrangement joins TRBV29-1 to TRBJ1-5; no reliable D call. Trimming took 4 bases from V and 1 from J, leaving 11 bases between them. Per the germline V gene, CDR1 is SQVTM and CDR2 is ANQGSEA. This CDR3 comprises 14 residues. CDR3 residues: CSVGEQASNQPQHF. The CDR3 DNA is TGCAGCGTTGGCGAGCAGGCCAGCAATCAGCCCCAGCATTTT.

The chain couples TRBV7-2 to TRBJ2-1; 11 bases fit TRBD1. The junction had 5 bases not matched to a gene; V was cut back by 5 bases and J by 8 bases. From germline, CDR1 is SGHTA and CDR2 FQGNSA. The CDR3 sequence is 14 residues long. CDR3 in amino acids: CASSTGQGAHEQFF. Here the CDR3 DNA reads TGTGCCAGCAGCACCGGACAGGGGGCCCATGAGCAGTTCTTC. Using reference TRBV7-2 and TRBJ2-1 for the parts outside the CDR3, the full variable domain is GAGVSQSPSNKVTEKGKDVELRCDPISGHTALYWYRQSLGQGLEFLIYFQGNSAPDKSGLPSDRFSAERTGGSVSTLTIQRTQQEDSAVYLCASSTGQGAHEQFFGPGTRLTVL.

The CDR3 coding sequence is TGTGCCAGTAGTATAGATCGGGAAGATACGCAGTATTTT. Residues: CASSIDREDTQYF. The chain recombines TRBV19 with TRBJ2-3; tentatively, D is TRBD2 (5 bases). Trimming cost V 0 bases and J 5 bases, with 6 bases left between them. The CDR3 loop spans 13 amino acids. From germline, CDR1 is LNHDA and CDR2 SQIVND (reference sequence).